This entry features one TCR beta chain sequence. These data come from a study of T cell changes during pregnancy in multiple sclerosis. Per germline, CDR1 SGHAT and CDR2 FQNNGV. This CDR3 is built from 16 residues. Trimming at V came to 5 bases and at J to 5 bases, leaving 9 bases not matched to a gene. Profiled with immunoSEQ multiplex PCR; TCRdb holds only in-frame clones, not every one. The top ten clones hold roughly 8% of a sample with about 24,000 clones, about nine tenths of them seen once. This TCR came from a female donor in good health, enrolled as a control in a pregnancy study. The V gene is TRBV11-2, the J gene TRBJ2-1; 10 nucleotides agree with TRBD1. Here the sequenced sample was CD8+ T cells from peripheral blood mononuclear cells, taken in the first trimester of pregnancy. The CDR3 DNA reads TGTGCCAGCAGCCCCGAGTGGGGACAGGGGCACAATGAGCAGTTCTTC. It translates to CASSPEWGQGHNEQFF. Combining the CDR3 with reference TRBV11-2 and TRBJ2-1 gives the whole variable domain EAGVAQSPRYKIIEKRQSVAFWCNPISGHATLYWYQQILGQGPKLLIQFQNNGVVDDSQLPKDRFSAERLKGVDSTLKIQPAKLEDSAVYLCASSPEWGQGHNEQFFGPGTRLTVL.